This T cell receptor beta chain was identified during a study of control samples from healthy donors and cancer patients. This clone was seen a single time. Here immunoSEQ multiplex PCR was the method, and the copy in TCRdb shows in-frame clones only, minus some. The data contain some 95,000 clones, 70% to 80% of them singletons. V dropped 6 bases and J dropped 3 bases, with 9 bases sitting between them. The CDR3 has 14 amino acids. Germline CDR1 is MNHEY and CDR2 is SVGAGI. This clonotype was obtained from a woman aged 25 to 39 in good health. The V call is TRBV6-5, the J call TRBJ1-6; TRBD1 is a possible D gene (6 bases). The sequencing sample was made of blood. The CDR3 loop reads CASSRQVYNSPLHF. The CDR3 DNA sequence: TGTGCCAGCAGCCGACAGGTCTATAATTCACCCCTCCACTTT.